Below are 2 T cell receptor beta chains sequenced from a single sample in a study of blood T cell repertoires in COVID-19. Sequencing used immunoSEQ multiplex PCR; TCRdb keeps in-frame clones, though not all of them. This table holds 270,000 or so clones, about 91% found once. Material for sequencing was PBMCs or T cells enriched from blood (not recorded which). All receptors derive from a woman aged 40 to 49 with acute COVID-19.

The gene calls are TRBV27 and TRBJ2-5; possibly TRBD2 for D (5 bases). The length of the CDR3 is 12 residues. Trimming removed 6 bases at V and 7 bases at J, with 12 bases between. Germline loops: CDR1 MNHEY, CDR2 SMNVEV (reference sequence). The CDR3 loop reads CASRAGGATQYF. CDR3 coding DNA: TGTGCCAGCAGGGCGGGCGGTGCGACCCAGTACTTC.

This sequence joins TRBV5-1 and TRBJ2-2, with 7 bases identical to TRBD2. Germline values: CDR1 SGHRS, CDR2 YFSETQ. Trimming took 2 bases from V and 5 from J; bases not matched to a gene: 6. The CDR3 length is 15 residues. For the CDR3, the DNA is TGCGCCAGCAGCTTTAGCGGGCCGAGGACCGGGGAGCTGTTTTTT. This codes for CASSFSGPRTGELFF.